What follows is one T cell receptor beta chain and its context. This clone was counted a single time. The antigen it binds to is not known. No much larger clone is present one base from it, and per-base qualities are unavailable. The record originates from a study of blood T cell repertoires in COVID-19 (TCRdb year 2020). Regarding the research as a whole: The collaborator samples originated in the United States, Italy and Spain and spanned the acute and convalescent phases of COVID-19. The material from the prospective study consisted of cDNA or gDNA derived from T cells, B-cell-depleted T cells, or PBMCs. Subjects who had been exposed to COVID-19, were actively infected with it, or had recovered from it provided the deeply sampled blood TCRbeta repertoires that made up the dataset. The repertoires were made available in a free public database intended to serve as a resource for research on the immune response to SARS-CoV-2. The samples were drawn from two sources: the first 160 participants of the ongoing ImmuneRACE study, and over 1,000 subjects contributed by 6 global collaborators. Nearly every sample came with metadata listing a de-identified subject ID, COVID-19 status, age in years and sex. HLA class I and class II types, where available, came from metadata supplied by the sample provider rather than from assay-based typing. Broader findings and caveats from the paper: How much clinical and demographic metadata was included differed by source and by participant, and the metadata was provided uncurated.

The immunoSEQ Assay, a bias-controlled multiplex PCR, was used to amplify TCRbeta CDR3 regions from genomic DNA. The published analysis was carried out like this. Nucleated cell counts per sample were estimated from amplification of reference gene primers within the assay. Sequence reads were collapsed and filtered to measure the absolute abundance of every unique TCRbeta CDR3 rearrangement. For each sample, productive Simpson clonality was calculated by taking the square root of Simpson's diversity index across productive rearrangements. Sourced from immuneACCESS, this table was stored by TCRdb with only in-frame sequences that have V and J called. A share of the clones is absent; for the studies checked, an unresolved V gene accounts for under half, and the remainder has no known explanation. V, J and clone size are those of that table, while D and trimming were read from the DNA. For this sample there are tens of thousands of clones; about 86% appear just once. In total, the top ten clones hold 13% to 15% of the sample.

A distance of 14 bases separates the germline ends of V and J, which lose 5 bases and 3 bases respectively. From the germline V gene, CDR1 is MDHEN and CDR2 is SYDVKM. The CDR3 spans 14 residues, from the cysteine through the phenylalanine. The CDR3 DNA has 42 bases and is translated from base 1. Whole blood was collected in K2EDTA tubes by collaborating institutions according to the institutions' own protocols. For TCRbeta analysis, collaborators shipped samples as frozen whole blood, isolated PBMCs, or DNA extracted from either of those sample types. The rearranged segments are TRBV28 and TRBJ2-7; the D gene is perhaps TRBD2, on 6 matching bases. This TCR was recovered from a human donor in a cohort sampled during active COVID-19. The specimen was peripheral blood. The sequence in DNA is TGTGCCAGCAGTCTGGAGGGGCTGATCTACGAGCAGTACTTC. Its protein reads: CASSLEGLIYEQYF.